The rows below give T cell receptor beta chains drawn from one sample of a study of identifying expanded T cells in peripheral blood. Clones were read by immunoSEQ multiplex PCR, and TCRdb kept only the in-frame ones, dropping some. Of 60,000 to 70,000 clones listed, approximately 87% were seen once; the top ten hold roughly 5%. Specimen: blood. These receptor sequences come from a person aged 18 to 75 in good health. CDR3s include the opening cysteine and the closing phenylalanine or tryptophan. Fields, in order: V gene, J gene, clone size, D gene, CDR3 protein, CDR3 DNA. The D gene is left open where the match is weak. The size entry is marked missing in some rows and otherwise reads once, few, many or a size class.

TRBV28	TRBJ2-4	.	TRBD1	CASSRQGLAKNIQYF	TGTGCCAGCAGCAGACAGGGGTTAGCCAAAAACATTCAGTACTTC
TRBV10-3	TRBJ2-7	.	TRBD1	CAIRTGEGSYEQYF	TGTGCCATCAGGACAGGGGAAGGGTCCTACGAGCAGTACTTC
TRBV5-1	TRBJ2-7	.	TRBD1	CASSWTGVYEQYF	TGCGCCAGCAGCTGGACAGGGGTCTACGAGCAGTACTTC
TRBV14	TRBJ1-5	.	.	CASSQGGQPQHF	TGTGCCAGCAGCCAAGGAGGTCAGCCCCAGCATTTT
TRBV28	TRBJ2-7	.	.	CASSLAGSSYEQYF	TGTGCCAGCAGTTTAGCGGGGAGCTCCTACGAGCAGTACTTC
TRBV6-1	TRBJ1-1	.	.	CASSHTNTEAFF	TGTGCCAGCAGCCACACGAACACTGAAGCTTTCTTT
TRBV4-3	TRBJ2-3	few	TRBD2	CASSQELAGGPDTQYF	TGCGCCAGCAGCCAAGAACTAGCGGGAGGGCCAGATACGCAGTATTTT
TRBV21-1	TRBJ1-5	.	.	CASSKGDRAYSNQPQHF	TGTGCCAGCAGCAAAGGGGACAGGGCTTATAGCAATCAGCCCCAGCATTTT
TRBV27	TRBJ2-7	.	TRBD2	CASSKGLAGGEQYF	TGTGCCAGCAGTAAGGGACTAGCGGGAGGTGAGCAGTACTTC
TRBV11-2	TRBJ2-1	.	TRBD2	CASSTGLAGADQFF	TGTGCCAGCAGCACAGGACTAGCGGGGGCCGATCAGTTCTTC
TRBV6-1	TRBJ2-6	.	.	CASGGVSSGANVLTF	TGTGCCAGCGGGGGAGTCTCCTCTGGGGCCAACGTCCTGACTTTC
TRBV7-2	TRBJ2-5	.	.	CASSPSRGETQYF	TGTGCCAGCAGCCCTAGCCGGGGGGAGACCCAGTACTTC
TRBV4-2	TRBJ1-2	.	.	CASSQAGDYGYTF	TGTGCCAGCAGCCAAGCGGGCGACTATGGCTACACCTTC
TRBV2	TRBJ2-7	.	.	CASRPTSGEQYF	TGTGCCAGCAGACCAACTAGTGGCGAGCAGTACTTC
TRBV30	TRBJ2-1	.	.	CAWTWSSYNEQFF	TGTGCCTGGACCTGGAGCTCCTACAATGAGCAGTTCTTC
TRBV6-4	TRBJ2-2	.	.	CASSDSMDTGELFF	TGTGCCAGCAGTGACTCGATGGACACCGGGGAGCTGTTTTTT
TRBV7-2	TRBJ2-5	.	TRBD2	CASSLERRGRASVQETQYF	TGTGCCAGCAGCTTAGAGCGGCGCGGGAGGGCCTCGGTGCAAGAGACCCAGTACTTC
TRBV30	TRBJ2-5	.	.	CAWRPTLVETQYF	TGTGCCTGGAGGCCCACACTCGTGGAGACCCAGTACTTC
TRBV5-4	TRBJ2-1	.	TRBD2	CASSLDGRVAGRYNEQFF	TGTGCCAGCAGCCTGGATGGGCGCGTAGCGGGAAGGTACAATGAGCAGTTCTTC
TRBV7-2	TRBJ2-7	.	.	CASSSPQGALGSEQYF	TGTGCCAGCAGCTCCCCCCAAGGGGCCCTAGGGTCCGAGCAGTACTTC
TRBV7-9	TRBJ1-2	.	.	CASSTDEAPNYGYTF	TGTGCCAGCAGCACCGACGAGGCTCCTAACTATGGCTACACCTTC
TRBV9	TRBJ2-7	.	.	CASSEGGETDEQYF	TGTGCCAGCAGCGAAGGAGGGGAGACCGACGAGCAGTACTTC
TRBV18	TRBJ1-6	.	TRBD1	CASSRQGSNSPLHF	TGTGCCAGCTCGCGACAGGGGAGCAATTCACCCCTCCACTTT
TRBV5-4	TRBJ2-3	.	TRBD1	CASSPRTGPTDTQYF	TGTGCCAGCAGCCCGCGGACAGGGCCTACAGATACGCAGTATTTT
TRBV6-5	TRBJ1-5	few	.	CASGDSQPQHF	TGTGCCAGCGGGGACTCTCAGCCCCAGCATTTT
TRBV6-1	TRBJ2-7	.	.	CASSERRGVYEQYF	TGTGCCAGCAGTGAGAGGAGGGGCGTCTACGAGCAGTACTTC
TRBV19	TRBJ2-5	.	TRBD1	CASSTSTGVTTQYF	TGTGCCAGTAGTACTTCTACAGGGGTGACGACCCAGTACTTC
TRBV9	TRBJ2-6	.	.	CASSGRGFSGANVLTF	TGTGCCAGCAGCGGCCGGGGTTTTTCTGGGGCCAACGTCCTGACTTTC